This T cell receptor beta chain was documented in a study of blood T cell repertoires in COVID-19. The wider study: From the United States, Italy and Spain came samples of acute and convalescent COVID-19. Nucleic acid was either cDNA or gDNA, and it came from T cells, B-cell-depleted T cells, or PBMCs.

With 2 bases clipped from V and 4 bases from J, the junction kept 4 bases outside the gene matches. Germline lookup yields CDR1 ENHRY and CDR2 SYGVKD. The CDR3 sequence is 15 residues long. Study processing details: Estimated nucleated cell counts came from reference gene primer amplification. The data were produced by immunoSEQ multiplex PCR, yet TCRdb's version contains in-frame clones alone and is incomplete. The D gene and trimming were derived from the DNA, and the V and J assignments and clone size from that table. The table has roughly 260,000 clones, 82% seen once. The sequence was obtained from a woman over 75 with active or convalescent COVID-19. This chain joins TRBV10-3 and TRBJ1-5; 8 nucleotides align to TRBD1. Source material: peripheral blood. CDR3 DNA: TGTGCCATCAGTGAGGAGACAGGGGAGAATCAGCCCCAGCATTTT. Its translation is CAISEETGENQPQHF.